This paragraph covers one T cell receptor beta chain sequence. Profiling relied on immunoSEQ multiplex PCR, and the TCRdb table lists in-frame clones only, not all of them. The table shows some 260,000 clones, with 70% to 75% occurring only once. This record comes from a study of blood T cell repertoires in COVID-19. CDR3 length: 15 residues. Germline loops: CDR1 LGHNT, CDR2 FRNRAP. Trimming cost V 6 bases and J 4 bases; bases outside gene matches: 6. Source material: peripheral blood. V and J are TRBV12-5 and TRBJ1-3, with 10 bases lining up with TRBD1. The TCR was taken from an elderly woman with acute or convalescent COVID-19. CDR3 bases: TGTGCTAGTGGATCCGACAGGGGGCTAGGAAACACCATATATTTT. This gives the protein CASGSDRGLGNTIYF.